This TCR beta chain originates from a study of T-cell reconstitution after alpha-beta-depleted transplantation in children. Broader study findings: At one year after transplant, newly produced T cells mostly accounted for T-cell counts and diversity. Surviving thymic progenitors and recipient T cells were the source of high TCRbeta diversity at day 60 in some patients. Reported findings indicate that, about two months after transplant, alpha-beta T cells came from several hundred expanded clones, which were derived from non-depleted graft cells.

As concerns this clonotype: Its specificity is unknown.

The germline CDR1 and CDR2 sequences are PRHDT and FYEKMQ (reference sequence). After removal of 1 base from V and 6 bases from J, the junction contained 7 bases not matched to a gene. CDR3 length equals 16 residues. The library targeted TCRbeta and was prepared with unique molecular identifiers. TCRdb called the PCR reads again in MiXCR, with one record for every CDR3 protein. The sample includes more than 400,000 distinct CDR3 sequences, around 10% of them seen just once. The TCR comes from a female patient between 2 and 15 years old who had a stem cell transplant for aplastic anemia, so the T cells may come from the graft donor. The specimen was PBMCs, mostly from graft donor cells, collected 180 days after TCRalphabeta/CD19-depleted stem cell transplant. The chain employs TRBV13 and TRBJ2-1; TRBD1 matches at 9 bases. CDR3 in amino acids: CASSLVGTGRANEQFF. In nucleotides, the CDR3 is TGTGCCAGCAGCTTAGTCGGGACAGGGAGGGCCAATGAGCAGTTCTTC.